Sequencing of this T cell receptor (beta chain) was carried out in a study of regulatory T cells in long-lasting Graves disease. This clonotype was detected ten times or more. Germline V gives CDR1 MDHEN, CDR2 SYDVKM. There are 16 residues in the CDR3. The germline V and J ends were trimmed by 7 bases and 7 bases, with 22 bases remaining between them. Time point noted: persistent/refractory GD, antithyroid drugs over 5 years with positive TRAb. PBMC-derived RNA was used for the TCR library. Combining iRepertoire HTBI primers with Arm-PCR of CDR3 regions, the authors built TCR beta libraries. TCRdb ran MiXCR on the multiplex PCR reads and lists one entry per CDR3 protein. The sample contains about 430,000 distinct CDR3 sequences, under 25% of which appear only once.

This rearrangement joins TRBV28 to TRBJ2-2; D may correspond to TRBD1 or TRBD2 (6 bases each). The material was peripheral blood mononuclear cells (PBMCs), obtained when the disease was refractory, from a patient treated with antithyroid drugs. This receptor was obtained from a female donor with Graves disease. CDR3 in DNA: TGTGCCAGCACCCCCCTTGGAGGGGGTATGGGCGGGGAGCTGTTTTTT. It translates to CASTPLGGGMGGELFF.